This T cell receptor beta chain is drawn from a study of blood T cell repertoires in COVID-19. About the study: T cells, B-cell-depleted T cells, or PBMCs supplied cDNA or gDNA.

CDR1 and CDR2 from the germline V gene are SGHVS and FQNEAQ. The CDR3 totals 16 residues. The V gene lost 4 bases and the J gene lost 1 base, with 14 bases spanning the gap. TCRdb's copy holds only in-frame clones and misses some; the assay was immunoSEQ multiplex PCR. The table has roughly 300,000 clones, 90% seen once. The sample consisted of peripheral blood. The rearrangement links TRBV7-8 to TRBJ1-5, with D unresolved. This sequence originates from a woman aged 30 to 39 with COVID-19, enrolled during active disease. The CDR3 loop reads CASSSVAQVSNQPQHF. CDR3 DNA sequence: TGTGCCAGCAGCTCCGTGGCCCAGGTCAGCAATCAGCCCCAGCATTTT.